Shown below are 25 T cell receptor beta chains from a single sample sequenced in a study of shared clonotypes between healthy human individuals. Here immunoSEQ multiplex PCR was the method, and the copy in TCRdb shows in-frame clones only, minus some. The table lists approximately 710,000 clones, 90% of them singletons. The specimen was memory CD8+ T cells from PBMCs. Documented subset: CD45RO+ cells pooled with CCR7-negative TemRA cells. Receptors originate from a man aged 18 to 30 in good health. Some clones in this sample may be carry-over from other donors' samples.

The CDR3 sequence is CASSLAREDNEQFF. For the CDR3, the DNA is TGTGCCAGCAGTTTGGCCAGGGAGGACAATGAGCAGTTCTTC. This chain joins TRBV27 and TRBJ2-1; D is perhaps TRBD2 (6 bases). The CDR3 length is 14 residues. CDR1 and CDR2 (germline): MNHEY, SMNVEV (reference sequence). V was shortened by 3 bases and J by 5 bases, with 11 bases between the two germline ends.

V gene TRBV5-4 combines with J gene TRBJ1-4; D is undetermined. The CDR3 is made up of 15 amino acids. V lost 3 bases and J lost 0, with 9 bases in between. Per germline, CDR1 SGHNT and CDR2 YYREEE (reference sequence). The CDR3 protein is CASSSTVATNEKLFF. In DNA form, the CDR3 reads TGTGCCAGCAGCTCAACGGTTGCAACTAATGAAAAACTGTTTTTT.

V gene TRBV7-6 combines with J gene TRBJ1-1; unclear D gene. Germline V gene data show CDR1 as SGHVS and CDR2 as FNYEAQ. The CDR3 is made up of 12 amino acids. The V end was cut by 0 bases, the J end by 7 bases, with 6 bases between. In DNA form, the CDR3 reads TGTGCCAGCAGCTTAGCGCGACTTGAAGCTTTCTTT. Its translation is CASSLARLEAFF.

The rearrangement joins TRBV27 to TRBJ2-7, with 7 bases lining up with TRBD2. V was pared by 4 bases and J by 1 base, with 1 base of the junction left unmatched. The CDR3 has 13 residues. The germline CDR1 and CDR2 sequences are MNHEY and SMNVEV (reference sequence). CDR3 DNA: TGTGCCAGCAGTTCACTAGCGTCCTACGAGCAGTACTTC. Residues: CASSSLASYEQYF.

This clone was detected once. This chain uses TRBV4-1 with TRBJ2-7, with D tentatively TRBD1 (6 bases). V dropped 1 base and J dropped 3 bases, with 13 bases sitting between them. Germline V gene lookup returns CDR1 MGHRA and CDR2 YSYEKL. CDR3 length equals 15 residues. The CDR3 nucleotides read TGCGCCAGCAGCCAAGGCCCCTCAGGGGACTACGAGCAGTACTTC. Its translation is CASSQGPSGDYEQYF.

The rearrangement uses TRBV5-1 and TRBJ2-1, with 10 positions matching TRBD1. The CDR3 consists of 13 residues. Germline assignment: CDR1 SGHRS and CDR2 YFSETQ. V trimming: 4 bases; J trimming: 7 bases; junction bases outside the gene matches: 2. The chain's CDR3 is CASSRQGANEQFF. The CDR3 DNA reads as TGCGCCAGCAGCAGACAGGGGGCTAATGAGCAGTTCTTC.

The chain employs TRBV7-9 and TRBJ2-7; 7 positions match TRBD1. Unmatched junction bases numbered 9, after V lost 5 bases and J lost 2 bases. This CDR3 region has 15 residues. Germline lookup yields CDR1 SEHNR and CDR2 FQNEAQ (reference sequence). CDR3: CASSSGGDSTYEQYF. CDR3 in DNA: TGTGCCAGCAGCAGCGGTGGGGACAGCACCTACGAGCAGTACTTC.

This chain uses TRBV5-1 with TRBJ2-1, with D maybe TRBD2 (5 bases). Germline CDR1 reads SGHRS; CDR2 reads YFSETQ. CDR3 length equals 17 residues. The ends were cut back, 4 bases at V and 0 bases at J, with 17 bases in the middle. The CDR3 DNA sequence: TGCGCCAGCAGCCTAGAGATAGCGTTTAGCTCCTACAATGAGCAGTTCTTC. Encoded protein: CASSLEIAFSSYNEQFF.

The V gene is TRBV27, the J gene TRBJ2-7; 8 bases are shared with TRBD2. Germline V gives CDR1 MNHEY, CDR2 SMNVEV (reference sequence). J gave up 5 bases and V 6 bases, and 6 bases lay outside the gene matches. The CDR3 spans 13 residues. CDR3 residues: CASSKRESHEQYF. The CDR3 nucleotides read TGTGCCAGCAGCAAGCGGGAGAGCCACGAGCAGTACTTC.

V usage is TRBV28 and J usage is TRBJ2-7, with D possibly matching TRBD1 (5 bases). There are 13 residues in the CDR3. Germline-derived CDR1 and CDR2 are MDHEN and SYDVKM. V was clipped by 5 bases and J by 4 bases, with 12 bases between them. The CDR3 DNA sequence: TGTGCCAGCAGTCAGGGATCCGATTACGAGCAGTACTTC. Translation gives CASSQGSDYEQYF.

The gene calls are TRBV7-8 and TRBJ2-3, with 9 bases lining up with TRBD2. The CDR3 runs to 17 residues. Germline assignment: CDR1 SGHVS and CDR2 FQNEAQ. V lost 1 base to trimming and J lost 1 base; unmatched junction nucleotides: 6. CDR3 in amino acids: CASSLESRLAGTDTQYF. The DNA for the CDR3 is TGTGCCAGCAGCTTAGAGTCCCGACTAGCGGGCACAGATACGCAGTATTTT.

The V and J genes are TRBV7-2 and TRBJ2-5; 9 nucleotides agree with TRBD2. V trimming: 1 base; J trimming: 3 bases; junction bases outside the gene matches: 9. Germline CDR1 reads SGHTA; CDR2 reads FQGNSA. This CDR3 spans 17 amino acids. The CDR3 bases are TGTGCCAGCAGCTTAGTTTTTGAGACTAGCGGAAAAGAGACCCAGTACTTC. Protein product: CASSLVFETSGKETQYF.

The chain combines TRBV11-3 with TRBJ2-3; D is unresolved. Germline V lookup: CDR1 SGHNT, CDR2 YENEEA. This CDR3 has 15 residues. Trimming pared 3 bases from V and 1 base from J, leaving 11 bases between. CDR3 coding DNA: TGTGCCAGCAGCTTTTCCTACAGCCGCACAGATACGCAGTATTTT. Amino acid sequence: CASSFSYSRTDTQYF.

The genes are TRBV19 and TRBJ2-7, with 7 bases aligning to TRBD2. Germline values: CDR1 LNHDA, CDR2 SQIVND (reference sequence). V lost 8 bases and J lost 5; bases outside the gene matches: 12. This CDR3 contains 14 residues. The CDR3 loop is CASGDGGSIHEQYF. The CDR3 nucleotides read TGTGCCAGTGGTGACGGCGGGAGTATCCACGAGCAGTACTTC.

The rearrangement links TRBV10-2 to TRBJ2-7; 11 bases align to TRBD1. With 6 bases clipped from V and 2 bases from J, the junction kept 6 bases outside the gene matches. CDR1 is WSHSY and CDR2 is SAAADI in the germline V gene. The length of the CDR3 is 15 residues. CDR3 coding DNA: TGCGCCAGCAGGGCGCCGGGACAGGGGGCCTACGAGCAGTACTTC. Amino acids: CASRAPGQGAYEQYF.

This clone was seen a handful of times. This chain joins TRBV27 and TRBJ2-3; unclear D gene. Trimming cost V 2 bases and J 0 bases, with 6 bases left between them. The CDR3 consists of 14 residues. Per the germline V gene, CDR1 is MNHEY and CDR2 is SMNVEV (reference sequence). The chain's CDR3 is CASSLIGSTDTQYF. Here the CDR3 DNA reads TGTGCCAGCAGTTTAATTGGGAGCACAGATACGCAGTATTTT.

The chain links TRBV27 to TRBJ1-2; no clear D. V gave up 2 bases and J gave up 0 bases, with 7 bases separating them. CDR3 size: 14 residues. CDR1 is MNHEY and CDR2 is SMNVEV in the germline V gene (reference sequence). In nucleotides, the CDR3 is TGTGCCAGCAGTTTACGACGATCTAACTATGGCTACACCTTC. Residues: CASSLRRSNYGYTF.

This chain's CDR3 is CASSELGWWDEQYF. In nucleotides, the CDR3 is TGTGCCAGCAGTGAATTGGGCTGGTGGGACGAGCAGTACTTC. V is TRBV6-1 and J is TRBJ2-7, with D unresolved. The germline V gene encodes CDR1 MNHNS and CDR2 SASEGT. The length of the CDR3 is 14 residues. V was clipped by 2 bases and J by 5 bases, with 13 bases between them.

The CDR3 DNA reads TGTGCCAGCAGCCCTGGACCGTTGATGAACACTGAAGCTTTCTTT. Protein: CASSPGPLMNTEAFF. The chain carries TRBV11-2 and TRBJ1-1; D not certain. The germline CDR1 and CDR2 sequences are SGHAT and FQNNGV. The germline V and J ends were trimmed by 5 bases and 0 bases, with 13 bases remaining between them. The CDR3 covers 15 residues.

This clone was found once. V is TRBV27 and J is TRBJ1-5, with D tentatively TRBD1 (5 bases). The germline V gene has CDR1 MNHEY and CDR2 SMNVEV (reference sequence). V gave up 8 bases and J gave up 3 bases, with 17 bases separating them. The CDR3 has 15 amino acids. CDR3 region: CASGDTGGYNQPQHF. In DNA, the CDR3 is TGTGCCAGCGGGGATACTGGGGGGTACAATCAGCCCCAGCATTTT.

The J gene is TRBJ2-1, the V gene TRBV11-2; 7 bases line up with TRBD2. The CDR3 totals 19 residues. Unmatched junction bases numbered 21, after V lost 6 bases and J lost 4 bases. Looked up from germline, CDR1 is SGHAT and CDR2 is FQNNGV. CDR3 DNA sequence: TGTGCCAGCAGATTAACCCTCCTTCTCCGGGACTACCCGTACAATGAGCAGTTCTTC. Translating gives CASRLTLLLRDYPYNEQFF.

This chain links TRBV11-2 with TRBJ2-1; D gene ambiguous. The CDR3 consists of 14 residues. CDR1 and CDR2 (germline): SGHAT, FQNNGV. V dropped 5 bases and J dropped 1 base, with 9 bases sitting between them. The CDR3 DNA sequence: TGTGCCAGCAGCACCTCCAATTCCTACAATGAGCAGTTCTTC. Protein: CASSTSNSYNEQFF.

The V gene is TRBV4-3, the J gene TRBJ2-1, with 8 bases identical to TRBD2. Germline V gene sequence: CDR1 LGHNA, CDR2 YSLEER. The CDR3 totals 15 residues. The V segment lost 1 base and the J segment 5 bases; nucleotides outside the gene matches: 4. The CDR3 loop is CASSQGTSSHNEQFF. As DNA, the CDR3 is TGCGCCAGCAGCCAAGGGACTAGCAGTCACAATGAGCAGTTCTTC.

This rearrangement joins TRBV6-5 to TRBJ2-7, with 9 bases matching TRBD2. This CDR3 spans 15 amino acids. In germline, CDR1 is MNHEY, CDR2 SVGAGI. J lost 4 bases, V lost 4 bases, and 8 bases had no gene match. DNA of the CDR3: TGTGCCAGCAGTTCGGTAGCGGGAGTAGGTTACGAGCAGTACTTC. Translation gives CASSSVAGVGYEQYF.

This chain joins TRBV27 and TRBJ2-1; 7 nucleotides match TRBD2. This CDR3 spans 15 amino acids. After removal of 2 bases from V and 1 base from J, the junction contained 2 bases not matched to a gene. Germline loops: CDR1 MNHEY, CDR2 SMNVEV (reference sequence). The CDR3: CASSLNGRSYNEQFF. CDR3 sequence (DNA): TGTGCCAGCAGTTTAAACGGGAGGTCCTACAATGAGCAGTTCTTC.